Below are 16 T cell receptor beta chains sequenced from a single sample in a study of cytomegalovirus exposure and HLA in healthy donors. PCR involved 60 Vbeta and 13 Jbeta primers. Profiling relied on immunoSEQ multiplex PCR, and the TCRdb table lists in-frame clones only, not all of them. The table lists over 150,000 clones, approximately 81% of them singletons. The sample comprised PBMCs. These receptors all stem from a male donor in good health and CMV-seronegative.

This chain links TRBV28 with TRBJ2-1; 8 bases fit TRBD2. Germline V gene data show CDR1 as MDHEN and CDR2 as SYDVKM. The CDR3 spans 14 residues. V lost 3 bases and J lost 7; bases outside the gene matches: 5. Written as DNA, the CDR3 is TGTGCCAGCAGTTTGAGCGGGGGTCGGAATGAGCAGTTCTTC. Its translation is CASSLSGGRNEQFF.

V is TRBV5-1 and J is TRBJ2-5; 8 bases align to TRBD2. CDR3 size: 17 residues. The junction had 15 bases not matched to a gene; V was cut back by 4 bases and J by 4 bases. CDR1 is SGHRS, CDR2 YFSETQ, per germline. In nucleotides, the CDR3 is TGCGCCAGCAGCCCAGGGACTAGTGGGTCTAATAGAGAGACCCAGTACTTC. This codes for CASSPGTSGSNRETQYF. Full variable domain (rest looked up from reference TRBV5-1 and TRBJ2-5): KAGVTQTPRYLIKTRGQQVTLSCSPISGHRSVSWYQQTPGQGLQFLFEYFSETQRNKGNFPGRFSGRQFSNSRSEMNVSTLELGDSALYLCASSPGTSGSNRETQYFGPGTRLLVL.

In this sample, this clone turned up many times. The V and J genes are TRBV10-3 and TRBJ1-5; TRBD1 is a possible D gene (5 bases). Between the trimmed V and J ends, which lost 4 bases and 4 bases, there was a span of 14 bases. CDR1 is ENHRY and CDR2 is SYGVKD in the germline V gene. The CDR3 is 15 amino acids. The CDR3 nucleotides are TGTGCCATCAGTGTTGGCAGGGAAGGAAATCAGCCCCAGCATTTT. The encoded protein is CAISVGREGNQPQHF.

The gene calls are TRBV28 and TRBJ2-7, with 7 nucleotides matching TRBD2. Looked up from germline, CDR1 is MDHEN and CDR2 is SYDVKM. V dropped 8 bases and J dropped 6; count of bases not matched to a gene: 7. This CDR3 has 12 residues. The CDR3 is CASGGEWGEQYF. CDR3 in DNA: TGTGCCAGCGGGGGGGAGTGGGGCGAGCAGTACTTC.

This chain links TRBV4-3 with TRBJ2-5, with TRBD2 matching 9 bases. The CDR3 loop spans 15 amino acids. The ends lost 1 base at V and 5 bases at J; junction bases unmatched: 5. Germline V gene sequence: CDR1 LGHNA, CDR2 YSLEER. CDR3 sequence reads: CASSQGGGEGETQYF. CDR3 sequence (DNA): TGCGCCAGCAGCCAAGGCGGGGGGGAGGGGGAGACCCAGTACTTC.

CDR3 bases: TGTGCCAGCAGGCCCGGGACAGGGGTTACTGAAAAACTGTTTTTT. This translates into CASRPGTGVTEKLFF. This chain uses TRBV5-4 with TRBJ1-4, with 10 positions matching TRBD1. The V gene's germline CDR1 is SGHNT and CDR2 YYREEE (reference sequence). CDR3 length equals 15 residues. The ends lost 5 bases at V and 7 bases at J; junction bases unmatched: 8. The full variable domain, completed using reference TRBV5-4 and TRBJ1-4, is ETGVTQSPTHLIKTRGQQVTLRCSSQSGHNTVSWYQQALGQGPQFIFQYYREEENGRGNFPPRFSGLQFPNYSSELNVNALELDDSALYLCASRPGTGVTEKLFFGSGTQLSVL.

DNA of the CDR3: TGCGCCAGCAGCTTGGTCCCCGTCTCCTACGAGCAGTACTTC. This encodes CASSLVPVSYEQYF. The chain couples TRBV5-1 to TRBJ2-7, with unresolved D. Germline CDR1 SGHRS, CDR2 YFSETQ. The CDR3 totals 14 residues. V was cut by 0 bases and J by 0 bases, with 7 bases left in between.

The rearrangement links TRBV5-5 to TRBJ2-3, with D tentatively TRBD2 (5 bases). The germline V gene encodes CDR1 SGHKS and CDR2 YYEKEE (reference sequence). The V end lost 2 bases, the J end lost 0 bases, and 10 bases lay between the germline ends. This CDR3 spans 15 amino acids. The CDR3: CASSFGGSSTDTQYF. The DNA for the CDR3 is TGTGCCAGCAGCTTCGGCGGGTCTAGCACAGATACGCAGTATTTT.

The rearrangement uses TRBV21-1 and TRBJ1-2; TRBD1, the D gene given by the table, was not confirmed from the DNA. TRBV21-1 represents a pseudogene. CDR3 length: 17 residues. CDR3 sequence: CASSRGRTGGASYGYTF. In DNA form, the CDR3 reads TGTGCCAGCAGCAGGGGGAGAACAGGGGGCGCTAGTTATGGCTACACCTTC.

CDR3 sequence reads: CASTRDTANYGYTF. In nucleotides, the CDR3 is TGTGCCAGCACCCGGGACACAGCTAACTATGGCTACACCTTC. The genes are TRBV5-6 and TRBJ1-2, with D possibly TRBD1 on 6 matching bases. Trimming removed 6 bases at V and 0 bases at J, with 12 bases between. Germline values: CDR1 SGHDT, CDR2 YYEEEE. This CDR3 contains 14 residues. Supplemented by reference TRBV5-6 and TRBJ1-2, the full variable domain reads DAGVTQSPTHLIKTRGQQVTLRCSPKSGHDTVSWYQQALGQGPQFIFQYYEEEERQRGNFPDRFSGHQFPNYSSELNVNALLLGDSALYLCASTRDTANYGYTFGSGTRLTVV.

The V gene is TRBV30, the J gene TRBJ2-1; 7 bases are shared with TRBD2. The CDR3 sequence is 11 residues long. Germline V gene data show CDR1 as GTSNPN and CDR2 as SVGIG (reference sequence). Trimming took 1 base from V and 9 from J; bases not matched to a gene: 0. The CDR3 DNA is TGTGCCTGGAGTGAGCGGGGTGAGCAGTTCTTC. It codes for CAWSERGEQFF. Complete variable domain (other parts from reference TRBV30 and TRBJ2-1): SQTIHQWPATLVQPVGSPLSLECTVEGTSNPNLYWYRQAAGRGLQLLFYSVGIGQISSEVPQNLSASRPQDRQFILSSKKLLLSDSGFYLCAWSERGEQFFGPGTRLTVL.

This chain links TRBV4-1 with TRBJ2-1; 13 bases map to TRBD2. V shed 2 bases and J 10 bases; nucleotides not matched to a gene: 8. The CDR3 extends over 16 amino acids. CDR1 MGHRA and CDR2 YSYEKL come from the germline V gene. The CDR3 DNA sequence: TGCGCCAGCAGCCAACGAACTAGCGGGGGGGCCAACGAGCAGTTCTTC. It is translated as CASSQRTSGGANEQFF.

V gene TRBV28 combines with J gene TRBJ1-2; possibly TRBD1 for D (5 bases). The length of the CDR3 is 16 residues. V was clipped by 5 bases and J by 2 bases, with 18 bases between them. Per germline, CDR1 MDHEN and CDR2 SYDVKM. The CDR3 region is CASSPPVGVNNYGYTF. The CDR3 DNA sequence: TGTGCCAGCAGTCCTCCTGTAGGGGTTAACAACTATGGCTACACCTTC.

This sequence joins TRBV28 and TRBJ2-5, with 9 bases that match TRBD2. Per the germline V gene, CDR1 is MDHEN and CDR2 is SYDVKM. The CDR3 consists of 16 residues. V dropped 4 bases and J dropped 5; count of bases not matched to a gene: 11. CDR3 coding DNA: TGTGCCAGCAGTTACCAGCGGCGGGAGGGCGGGGAGACCCAGTACTTC. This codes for CASSYQRREGGETQYF.

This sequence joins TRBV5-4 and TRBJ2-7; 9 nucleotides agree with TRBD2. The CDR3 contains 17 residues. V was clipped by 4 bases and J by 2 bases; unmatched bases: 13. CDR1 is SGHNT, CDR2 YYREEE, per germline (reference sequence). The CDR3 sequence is CASSGTRPGLAAYEQYF. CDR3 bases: TGTGCCAGCAGCGGGACACGACCGGGACTAGCCGCCTACGAGCAGTACTTC.

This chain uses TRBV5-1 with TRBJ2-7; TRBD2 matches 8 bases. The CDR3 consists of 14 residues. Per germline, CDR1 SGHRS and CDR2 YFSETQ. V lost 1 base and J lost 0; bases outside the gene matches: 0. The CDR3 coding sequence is TGCGCCAGCAGCTTGCGGGAGGGCTCCTACGAGCAGTACTTC. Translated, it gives CASSLREGSYEQYF.